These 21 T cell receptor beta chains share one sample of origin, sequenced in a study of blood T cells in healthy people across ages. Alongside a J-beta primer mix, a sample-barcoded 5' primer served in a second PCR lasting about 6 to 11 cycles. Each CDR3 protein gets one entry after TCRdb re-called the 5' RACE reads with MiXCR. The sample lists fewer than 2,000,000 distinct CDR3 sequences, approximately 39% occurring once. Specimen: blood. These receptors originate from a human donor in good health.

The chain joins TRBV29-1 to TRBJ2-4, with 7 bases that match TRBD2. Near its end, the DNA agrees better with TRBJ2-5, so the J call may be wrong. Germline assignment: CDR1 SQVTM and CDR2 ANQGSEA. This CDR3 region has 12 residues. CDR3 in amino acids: CSVEGTKETQYF. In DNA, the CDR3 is TGCAGCGTTGAGGGGACTAAAGAGACCCAGTACTTC.

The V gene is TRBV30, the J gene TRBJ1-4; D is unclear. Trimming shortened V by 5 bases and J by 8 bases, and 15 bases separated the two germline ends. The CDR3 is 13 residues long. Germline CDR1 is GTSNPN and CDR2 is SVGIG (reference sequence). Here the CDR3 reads CAWGRSSGEKLFF. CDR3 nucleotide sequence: TGTGCCTGGGGACGAAGCTCTGGGGAAAAACTGTTTTTT.

CDR3 bases: TGTGCCAGCAGCCTTATACCCGCGGGGACAGATACGCAGTATTTT. This encodes CASSLIPAGTDTQYF. V and J are TRBV3-1 and TRBJ2-3; perhaps TRBD2 as D (6 bases). The germline CDR1 and CDR2 sequences are LGHDT and YNNKEL (reference sequence). V was shortened by 4 bases and J by 3 bases, with 14 bases between the two germline ends. This CDR3 has 15 amino acids.

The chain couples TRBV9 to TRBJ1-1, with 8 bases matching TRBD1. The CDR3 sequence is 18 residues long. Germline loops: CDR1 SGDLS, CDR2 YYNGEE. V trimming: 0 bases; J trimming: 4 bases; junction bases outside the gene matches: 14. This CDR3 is CASSVVLDRDRPSTEAFF. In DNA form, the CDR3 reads TGTGCCAGCAGCGTAGTCCTCGACAGGGACAGGCCTTCCACTGAAGCTTTCTTT.

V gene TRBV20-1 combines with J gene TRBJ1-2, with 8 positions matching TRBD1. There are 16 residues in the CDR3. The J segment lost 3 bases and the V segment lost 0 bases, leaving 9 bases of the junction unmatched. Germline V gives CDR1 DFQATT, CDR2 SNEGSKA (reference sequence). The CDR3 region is CSARDRGQGEDYGYTF. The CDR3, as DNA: TGCAGTGCTAGAGACCGTGGACAGGGAGAGGACTATGGCTACACCTTC.

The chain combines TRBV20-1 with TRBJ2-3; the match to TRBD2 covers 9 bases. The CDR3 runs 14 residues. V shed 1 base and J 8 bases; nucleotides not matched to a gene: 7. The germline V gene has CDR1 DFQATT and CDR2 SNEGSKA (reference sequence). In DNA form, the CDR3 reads TGCAGTGCTAGAGTGGGCGGGGGGGCTGGTACGCAGTATTTT. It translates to CSARVGGGAGTQYF.

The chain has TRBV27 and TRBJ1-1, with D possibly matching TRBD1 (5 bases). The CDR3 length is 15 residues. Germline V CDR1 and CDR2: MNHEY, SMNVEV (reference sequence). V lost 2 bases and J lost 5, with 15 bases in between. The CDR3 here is CASSLVGTFLTEAFF. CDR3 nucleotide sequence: TGTGCCAGCAGTTTAGTTGGGACCTTTTTGACTGAAGCTTTCTTT.

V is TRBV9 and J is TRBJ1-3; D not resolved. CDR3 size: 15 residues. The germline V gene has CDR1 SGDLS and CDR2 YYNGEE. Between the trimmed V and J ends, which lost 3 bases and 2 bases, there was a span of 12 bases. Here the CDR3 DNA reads TGTGCCAGCAGCGCCTCCCTTCTCACTGGAAACACCATATATTTT. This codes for CASSASLLTGNTIYF.

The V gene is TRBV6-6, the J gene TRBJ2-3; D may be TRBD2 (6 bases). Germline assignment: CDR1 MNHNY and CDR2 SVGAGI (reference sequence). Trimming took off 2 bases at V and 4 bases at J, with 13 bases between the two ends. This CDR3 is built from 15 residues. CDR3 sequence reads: CASSYVGGGADTQYF. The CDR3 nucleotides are TGTGCCAGCAGTTACGTCGGGGGAGGAGCAGATACGCAGTATTTT.

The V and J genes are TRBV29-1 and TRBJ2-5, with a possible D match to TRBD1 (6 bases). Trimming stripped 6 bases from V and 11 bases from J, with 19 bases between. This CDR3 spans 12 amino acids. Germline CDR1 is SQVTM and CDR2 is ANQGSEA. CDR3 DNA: TGCAGCGTGCTGGAGGACAGCTTGGGACAGTACTTC. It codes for CSVLEDSLGQYF.

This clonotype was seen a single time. The CDR3 DNA is TGTGCCAGCAGTACTCGACAGGGGTTAAGAGAGCAGTTCTTC. Translated: CASSTRQGLREQFF. The chain couples TRBV28 to TRBJ2-1; TRBD1 matches 8 bases. V shed 5 bases, J shed 10 bases, and the junction held 10 bases outside the gene matches. CDR3 length: 14 residues. The germline CDR1 and CDR2 sequences are MDHEN and SYDVKM.

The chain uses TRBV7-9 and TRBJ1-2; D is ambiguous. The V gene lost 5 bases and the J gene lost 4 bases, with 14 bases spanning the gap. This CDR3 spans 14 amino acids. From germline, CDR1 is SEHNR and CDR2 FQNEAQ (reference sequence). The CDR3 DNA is TGTGCCAGCAGCCCAACTAAAGGGATCTATGGCTACACCTTC. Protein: CASSPTKGIYGYTF.

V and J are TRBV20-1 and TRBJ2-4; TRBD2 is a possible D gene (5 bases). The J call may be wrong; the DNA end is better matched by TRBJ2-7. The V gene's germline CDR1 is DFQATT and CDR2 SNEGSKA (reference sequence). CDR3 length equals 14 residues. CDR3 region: CSARDIAEGSEQYF. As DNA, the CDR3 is TGCAGTGCTAGAGATATAGCCGAGGGCAGCGAGCAGTACTTC.

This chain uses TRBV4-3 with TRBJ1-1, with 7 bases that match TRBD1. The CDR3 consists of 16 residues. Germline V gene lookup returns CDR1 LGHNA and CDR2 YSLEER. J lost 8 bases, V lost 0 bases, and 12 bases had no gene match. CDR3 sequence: CASSQDSGTEVAEAFF. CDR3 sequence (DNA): TGCGCCAGCAGCCAAGATTCGGGGACAGAAGTCGCAGAAGCTTTCTTT.

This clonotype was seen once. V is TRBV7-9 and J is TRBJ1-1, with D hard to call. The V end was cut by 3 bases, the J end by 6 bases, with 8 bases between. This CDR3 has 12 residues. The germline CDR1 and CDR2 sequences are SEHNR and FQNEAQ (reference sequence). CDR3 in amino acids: CASSFEIPEAFF. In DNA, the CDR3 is TGTGCCAGCAGCTTCGAGATACCTGAAGCTTTCTTT.

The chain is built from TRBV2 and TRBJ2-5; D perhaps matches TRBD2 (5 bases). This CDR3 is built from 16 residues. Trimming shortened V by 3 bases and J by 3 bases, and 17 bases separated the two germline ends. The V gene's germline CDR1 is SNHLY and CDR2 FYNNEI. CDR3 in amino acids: CASSDPLTSREETQYF. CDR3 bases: TGTGCCAGCAGTGATCCCCTAACTAGTAGAGAAGAGACCCAGTACTTC.

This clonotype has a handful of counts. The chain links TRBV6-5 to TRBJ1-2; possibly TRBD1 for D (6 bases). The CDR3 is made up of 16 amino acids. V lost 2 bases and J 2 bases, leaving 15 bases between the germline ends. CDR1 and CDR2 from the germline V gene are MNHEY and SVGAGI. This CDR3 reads CASSYLGTRRNYGYTF. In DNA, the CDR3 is TGTGCCAGCAGTTACCTTGGGACAAGGCGAAACTATGGCTACACCTTC.

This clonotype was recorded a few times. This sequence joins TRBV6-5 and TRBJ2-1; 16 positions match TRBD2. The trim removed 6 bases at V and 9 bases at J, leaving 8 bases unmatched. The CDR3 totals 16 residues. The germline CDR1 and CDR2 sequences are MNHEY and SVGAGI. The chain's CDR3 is CASSQLGLAGGREQFF. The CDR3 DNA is TGTGCCAGCAGCCAACTGGGACTAGCGGGGGGGCGTGAGCAGTTCTTC.

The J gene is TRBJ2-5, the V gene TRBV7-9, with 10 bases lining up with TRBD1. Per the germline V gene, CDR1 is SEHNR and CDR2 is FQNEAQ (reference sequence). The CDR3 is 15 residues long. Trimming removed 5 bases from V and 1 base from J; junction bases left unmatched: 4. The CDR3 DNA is TGTGCCAGCAGCCCCGACAGGGGGCTCCAAGAGACCCAGTACTTC. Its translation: CASSPDRGLQETQYF.

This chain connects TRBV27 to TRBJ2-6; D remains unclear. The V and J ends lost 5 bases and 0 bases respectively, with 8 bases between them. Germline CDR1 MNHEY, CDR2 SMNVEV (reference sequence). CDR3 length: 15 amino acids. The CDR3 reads CASSPQDSGANVLTF. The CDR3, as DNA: TGTGCCAGCAGTCCTCAAGACTCTGGGGCCAACGTCCTGACTTTC.

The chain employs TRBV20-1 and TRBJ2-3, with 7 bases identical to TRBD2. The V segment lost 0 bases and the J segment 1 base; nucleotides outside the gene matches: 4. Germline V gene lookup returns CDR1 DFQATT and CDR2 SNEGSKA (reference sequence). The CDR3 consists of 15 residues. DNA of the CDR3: TGCAGTGCTAGAGAGGGGGGGTCCGGCACAGATACGCAGTATTTT. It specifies CSAREGGSGTDTQYF.